The 18 T cell receptor beta chains given below trace back to one sample, sequenced in a study of blood T cell repertoires in COVID-19. Repertoires were generated with immunoSEQ multiplex PCR, while TCRdb's copy carries only in-frame clones and drops some. The sample holds more than 200,000 clones, 70% to 90% seen once. The sequenced sample was peripheral blood. These receptors all stem from a human donor in a cohort sampled during active COVID-19.

The rearrangement uses TRBV5-8 and TRBJ1-6; 8 nucleotides align to TRBD1. V shed 4 bases and J 4 bases; nucleotides not matched to a gene: 10. Germline V gene data show CDR1 as SGHTS and CDR2 as YDEGEE. The CDR3 runs 17 residues. CDR3 in DNA: TGTGCCAGCAGCAAAGGACAGGGAAGGCTGTATAATTCACCCCTCCACTTT. Translation: CASSKGQGRLYNSPLHF.

This chain connects TRBV7-7 to TRBJ2-5; 9 bases are shared with TRBD1. V shed 2 bases, J shed 5 bases, and the junction held 12 bases outside the gene matches. This CDR3 has 17 amino acids. Germline loops: CDR1 SSHAT, CDR2 FNYEAQ (reference sequence). This CDR3 reads CASSLTGGSGVGETQYF. Here the CDR3 DNA reads TGTGCCAGCAGCTTAACAGGGGGCTCGGGCGTAGGGGAGACCCAGTACTTC.

The J gene is TRBJ1-6, the V gene TRBV6-2 or TRBV6-3; 11 bases match TRBD1. The junction had 9 bases not matched to a gene; V was cut back by 3 bases and J by 5 bases. This CDR3 spans 18 amino acids. Germline lookup yields CDR1 MNHEY and CDR2 SVGEGT. The CDR3 DNA follows: TGTGCCAGCAGTTATCTCTTTGGACAGGGGGCCCATAATTCACCCCTCCACTTT. The encoded protein is CASSYLFGQGAHNSPLHF.

In its sample, this clone was seen a few times. The chain recombines TRBV13 with TRBJ2-3; 7 bases match TRBD2. Germline CDR1 reads PRHDT; CDR2 reads FYEKMQ (reference sequence). Trimming cost V 1 base and J 2 bases; bases outside gene matches: 18. This CDR3 has 20 amino acids. The CDR3 DNA sequence: TGTGCCAGCAGCTTAGAGACACCTTTCGGGCGGGGGATTATCACAGATACGCAGTATTTT. It specifies CASSLETPFGRGIITDTQYF.

CDR3 sequence reads: CASFGAVKAFF. The CDR3 DNA is TGTGCCAGCTTCGGAGCGGTAAAAGCTTTCTTT. V is TRBV25-1 and J is TRBJ1-1; D is unresolved. The CDR3 extends over 11 amino acids. Germline assignment: CDR1 MGHDK and CDR2 SYGVNS. The V end lost 8 bases, the J end lost 9 bases, and 13 bases lay between the germline ends.

The chain carries TRBV19 and TRBJ1-1, with D possibly TRBD1 on 6 matching bases. Between the trimmed V and J ends, which lost 1 base and 1 base, there was a span of 13 bases. CDR1 is LNHDA and CDR2 is SQIVND in the germline V gene (reference sequence). The CDR3 contains 16 residues. CDR3: CASSIVRRGGNTEAFF. The CDR3 DNA follows: TGTGCCAGTAGTATAGTCCGAAGGGGGGGGAACACTGAAGCTTTCTTT. Drawing the rest from reference TRBV19 and TRBJ1-1, the complete variable domain is DGGITQSPKYLFRKEGQNVTLSCEQNLNHDAMYWYRQDPGQGLRLIYYSQIVNDFQKGDIAEGYSVSREKKESFPLTVTSAQKNPTAFYLCASSIVRRGGNTEAFFGQGTRLTVV.

The chain is built from TRBV27 and TRBJ1-1, with 7 nucleotides matching TRBD1. CDR1 is MNHEY and CDR2 is SMNVEV in the germline V gene (reference sequence). The CDR3 length is 14 residues. The trim removed 6 bases at V and 4 bases at J, leaving 8 bases unmatched. This CDR3 reads CASSRQGFGTEAFF. The CDR3 DNA is TGTGCCAGCAGCAGACAGGGATTTGGCACTGAAGCTTTCTTT.

The V and J genes are TRBV27 and TRBJ2-7; D possibly corresponds to TRBD1 (5 bases). Germline V CDR1 and CDR2: MNHEY, SMNVEV (reference sequence). Trimming took 7 bases from V and 4 from J, leaving 17 bases between them. This CDR3 spans 14 amino acids. Here the CDR3 reads CASNSRLDSYEQYF. The CDR3 DNA reads as TGTGCCAGCAACTCGCGATTAGACAGTTACGAGCAGTACTTC.

V and J are TRBV6-5 and TRBJ1-2, with a tentative D call TRBD1 (6 bases). The V gene lost 5 bases and the J gene lost 8 bases, with 15 bases spanning the gap. This CDR3 has 13 amino acids. Germline assignment: CDR1 MNHEY and CDR2 SVGAGI. In DNA form, the CDR3 reads TGTGCCAGCAGTAGCGGGGGGCAAGGGGGCTACACCTTC. It specifies CASSSGGQGGYTF.

The chain carries TRBV4-3 and TRBJ1-4; D not certain. The CDR3 is made up of 17 amino acids. Germline V CDR1 and CDR2: LGHNA, YSLEER. The germline V and J ends were trimmed by 0 bases and 0 bases, with 11 bases remaining between them. The CDR3 region has the DNA TGCGCCAGCAGCCAAGATCCCCTCCAGGCAACTAATGAAAAACTGTTTTTT. This translates into CASSQDPLQATNEKLFF.

The chain is built from TRBV4-2 and TRBJ2-1, with 11 bases matching TRBD2. The CDR3 spans 16 residues. In germline, CDR1 is LGHNA, CDR2 YNFKEQ. V lost 3 bases and J lost 7; bases outside the gene matches: 8. CDR3 sequence reads: CASSHLAGGQTNEQFF. In DNA form, the CDR3 reads TGTGCCAGCAGCCACTTAGCGGGAGGGCAAACAAATGAGCAGTTCTTC.

The V call is TRBV15, the J call TRBJ2-7; 9 bases are a match to TRBD1. The trim removed 3 bases at V and 7 bases at J, leaving 4 bases unmatched. Germline lookup yields CDR1 LNHNV and CDR2 YYDKDF (reference sequence). The CDR3 runs to 13 residues. The chain's CDR3 is CATSSGGTGEQYF. In nucleotides, the CDR3 is TGTGCCACCAGCAGTGGAGGGACAGGGGAGCAGTACTTC.

The gene calls are TRBV6-5 and TRBJ2-7; perhaps TRBD2 as D (6 bases). Trimming removed 6 bases at V and 7 bases at J, with 22 bases between. CDR3 length: 15 amino acids. CDR1 is MNHEY and CDR2 is SVGAGI in the germline V gene. CDR3 region: CASSRSSWDFWEQYF. CDR3 in DNA: TGTGCCAGCAGCCGCTCAAGTTGGGACTTTTGGGAGCAGTACTTC.

The chain employs TRBV7-2 and TRBJ1-4; D might be TRBD1 (6 bases). V was cut by 5 bases and J by 4 bases, with 11 bases left in between. The CDR3 is 14 amino acids. CDR1 and CDR2 from the germline V gene are SGHTA and FQGNSA. CDR3 DNA: TGTGCCAGCAGCCTGGACAGAGTTAATGAAAAACTGTTTTTT. It is translated as CASSLDRVNEKLFF.

V and J are TRBV19 and TRBJ1-5; no definite D call. Germline loops: CDR1 LNHDA, CDR2 SQIVND (reference sequence). This CDR3 is built from 15 residues. V dropped 5 bases and J dropped 3 bases, with 14 bases sitting between them. For the CDR3, the DNA is TGTGCCAGTAGTGAAGGAGGAGGCGACAATCAGCCCCAGCATTTT. Its protein product is CASSEGGGDNQPQHF.

V gene TRBV5-5 combines with J gene TRBJ2-7, with TRBD2 as a possible D gene (6 bases). There are 15 residues in the CDR3. V was clipped by 4 bases and J by 0 bases, with 14 bases between them. Per the germline V gene, CDR1 is SGHKS and CDR2 is YYEKEE (reference sequence). The DNA for the CDR3 is TGTGCCAGCAGCCAAGGGACTCCGAGCTCCTACGAGCAGTACTTC. Encoded protein: CASSQGTPSSYEQYF.

The V gene is TRBV7-9, the J gene TRBJ1-2, with D possibly TRBD1 on 5 matching bases. V was trimmed by 1 base and J by 7 bases, leaving 7 bases between them. Germline V gene data show CDR1 as SEHNR and CDR2 as FQNEAQ (reference sequence). The CDR3 consists of 12 residues. The CDR3 nucleotides are TGTGCCAGCAGCTTAGGGGGCATTGGCTACACCTTC. As protein: CASSLGGIGYTF.

The chain joins TRBV6-6 to TRBJ2-7; TRBD1 is a possible D gene (6 bases). V lost 2 bases and J lost 0, with 8 bases in between. The CDR3 is made up of 14 amino acids. CDR1 MNHNY and CDR2 SVGAGI come from the germline V gene (reference sequence). This CDR3 is CASSYDRRSYEQYF. As DNA, the CDR3 is TGTGCCAGCAGTTACGACAGGCGCTCCTACGAGCAGTACTTC.